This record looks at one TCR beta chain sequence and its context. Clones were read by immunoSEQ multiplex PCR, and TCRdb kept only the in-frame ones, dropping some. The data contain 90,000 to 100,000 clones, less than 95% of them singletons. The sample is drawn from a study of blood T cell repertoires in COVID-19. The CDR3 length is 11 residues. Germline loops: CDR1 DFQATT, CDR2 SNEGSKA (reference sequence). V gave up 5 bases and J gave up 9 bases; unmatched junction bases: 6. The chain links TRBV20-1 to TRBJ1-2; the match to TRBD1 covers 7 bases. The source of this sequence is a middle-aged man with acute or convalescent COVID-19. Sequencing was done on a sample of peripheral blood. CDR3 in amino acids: CSALAGGSYTF. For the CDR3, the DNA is TGCAGTGCTCTCGCAGGGGGGAGCTACACCTTC.